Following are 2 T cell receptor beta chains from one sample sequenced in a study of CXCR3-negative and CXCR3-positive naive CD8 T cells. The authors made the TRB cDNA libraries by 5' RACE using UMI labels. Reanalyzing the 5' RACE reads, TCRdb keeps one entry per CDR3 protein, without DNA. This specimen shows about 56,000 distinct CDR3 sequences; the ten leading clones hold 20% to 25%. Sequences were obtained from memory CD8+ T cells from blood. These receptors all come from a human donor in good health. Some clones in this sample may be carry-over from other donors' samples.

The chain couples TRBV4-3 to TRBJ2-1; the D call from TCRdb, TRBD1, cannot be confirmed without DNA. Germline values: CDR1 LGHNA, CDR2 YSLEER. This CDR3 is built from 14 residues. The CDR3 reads CASSPGAVDNEQFF.

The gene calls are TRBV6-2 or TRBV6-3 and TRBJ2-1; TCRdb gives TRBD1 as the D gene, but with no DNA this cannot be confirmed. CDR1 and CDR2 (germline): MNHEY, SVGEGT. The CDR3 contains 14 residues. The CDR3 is CASRRQGADNEQFF.